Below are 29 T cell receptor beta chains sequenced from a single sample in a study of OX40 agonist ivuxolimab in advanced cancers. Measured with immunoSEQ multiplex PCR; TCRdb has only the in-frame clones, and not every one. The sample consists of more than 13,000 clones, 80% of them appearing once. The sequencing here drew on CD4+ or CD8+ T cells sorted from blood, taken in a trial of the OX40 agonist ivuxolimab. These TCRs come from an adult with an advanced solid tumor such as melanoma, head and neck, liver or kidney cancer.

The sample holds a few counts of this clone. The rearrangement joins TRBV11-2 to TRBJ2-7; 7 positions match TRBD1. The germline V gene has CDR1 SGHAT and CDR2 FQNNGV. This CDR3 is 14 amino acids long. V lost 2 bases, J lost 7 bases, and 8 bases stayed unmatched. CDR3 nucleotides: TGTGCCAGCAGCTTACGGACAGGACGAGAGGAGCAGTACTTC. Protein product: CASSLRTGREEQYF.

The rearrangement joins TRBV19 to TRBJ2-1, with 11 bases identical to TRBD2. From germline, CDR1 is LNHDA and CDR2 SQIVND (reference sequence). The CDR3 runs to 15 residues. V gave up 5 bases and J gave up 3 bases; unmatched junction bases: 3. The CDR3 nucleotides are TGTGCCAGTAGTTTGACTAGCGGGGACTACAATGAGCAGTTCTTC. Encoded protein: CASSLTSGDYNEQFF.

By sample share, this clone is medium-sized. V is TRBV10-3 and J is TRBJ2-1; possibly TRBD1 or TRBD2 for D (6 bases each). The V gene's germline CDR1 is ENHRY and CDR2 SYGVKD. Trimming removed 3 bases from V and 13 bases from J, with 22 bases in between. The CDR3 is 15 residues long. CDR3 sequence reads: CAISDPGHSYGGQFF. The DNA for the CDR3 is TGTGCCATCAGTGATCCGGGACACTCTTACGGGGGACAGTTCTTC.

CDR3 sequence: CASRRGSRGYTF. The CDR3 DNA sequence: TGTGCCAGCAGACGAGGGTCGCGAGGCTACACCTTC. The rearrangement uses TRBV27 and TRBJ1-2; no definite D call. The V gene lost 6 bases and the J gene lost 8 bases, with 13 bases spanning the gap. Germline values: CDR1 MNHEY, CDR2 SMNVEV (reference sequence). The CDR3 has 12 residues.

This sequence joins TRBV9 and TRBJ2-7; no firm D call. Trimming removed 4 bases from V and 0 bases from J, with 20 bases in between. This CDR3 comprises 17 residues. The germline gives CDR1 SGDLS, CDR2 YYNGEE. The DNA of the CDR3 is TGTGCCAGCAGCCCTAAGGTTGGTCAGATAAACTCCTACGAGCAGTACTTC. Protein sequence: CASSPKVGQINSYEQYF.

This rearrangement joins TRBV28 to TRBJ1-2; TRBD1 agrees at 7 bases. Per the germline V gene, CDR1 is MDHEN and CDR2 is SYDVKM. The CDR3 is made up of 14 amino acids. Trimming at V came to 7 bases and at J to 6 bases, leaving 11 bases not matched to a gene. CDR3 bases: TGTGCCAGCACTCTCCCAGGGGGGAGGGATGGCTACACCTTC. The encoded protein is CASTLPGGRDGYTF.

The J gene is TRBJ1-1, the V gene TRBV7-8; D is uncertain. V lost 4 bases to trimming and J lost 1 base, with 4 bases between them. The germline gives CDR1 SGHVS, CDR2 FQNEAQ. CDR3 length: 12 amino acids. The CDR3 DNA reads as TGTGCCAGCAGCTCCCGGAACACTGAAGCTTTCTTT. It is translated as CASSSRNTEAFF.

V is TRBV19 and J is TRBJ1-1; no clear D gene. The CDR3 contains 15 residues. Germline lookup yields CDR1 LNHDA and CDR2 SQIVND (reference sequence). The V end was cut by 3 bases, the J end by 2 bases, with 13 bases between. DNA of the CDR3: TGTGCCAGTAGTATCGTCTTCAGCCCTAACACTGAAGCTTTCTTT. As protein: CASSIVFSPNTEAFF.

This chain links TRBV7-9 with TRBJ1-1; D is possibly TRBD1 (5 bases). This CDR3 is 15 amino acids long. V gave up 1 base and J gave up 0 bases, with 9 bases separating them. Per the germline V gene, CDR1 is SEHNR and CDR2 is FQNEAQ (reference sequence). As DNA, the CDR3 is TGTGCCAGCAGCTTAGGCACAGGACTGAACACTGAAGCTTTCTTT. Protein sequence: CASSLGTGLNTEAFF. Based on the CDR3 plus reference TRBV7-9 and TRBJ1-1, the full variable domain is DTGVSQNPRHKITKRGQNVTFRCDPISEHNRLYWYRQTLGQGPEFLTYFQNEAQLEKSRLLSDRFSAERPKGSFSTLEIQRTEQGDSAMYLCASSLGTGLNTEAFFGQGTRLTVV.

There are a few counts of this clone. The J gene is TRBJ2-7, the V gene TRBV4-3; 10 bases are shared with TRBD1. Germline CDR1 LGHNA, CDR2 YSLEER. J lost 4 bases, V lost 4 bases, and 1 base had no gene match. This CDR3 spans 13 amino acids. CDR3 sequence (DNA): TGCGCCAGCAGCCGGGACAGGGGTTACGAGCAGTACTTC. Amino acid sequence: CASSRDRGYEQYF.

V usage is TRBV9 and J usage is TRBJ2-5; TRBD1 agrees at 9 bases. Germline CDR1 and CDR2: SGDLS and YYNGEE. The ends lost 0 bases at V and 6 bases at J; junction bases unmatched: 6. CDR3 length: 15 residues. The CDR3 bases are TGTGCCAGCAGCGTAGGGGACAGGGTCCTACAGACCCAGTACTTC. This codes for CASSVGDRVLQTQYF.

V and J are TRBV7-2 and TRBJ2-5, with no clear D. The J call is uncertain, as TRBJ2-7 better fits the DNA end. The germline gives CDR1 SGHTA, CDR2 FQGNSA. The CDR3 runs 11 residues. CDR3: CASSLSYEQYF. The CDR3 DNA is TGTGCCAGCAGCTTAAGCTACGAGCAGTACTTC.

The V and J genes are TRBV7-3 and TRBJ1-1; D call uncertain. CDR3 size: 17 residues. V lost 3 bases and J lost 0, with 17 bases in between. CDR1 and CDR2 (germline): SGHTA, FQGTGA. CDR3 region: CASSFPALGDVNTEAFF. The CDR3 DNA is TGTGCCAGCAGCTTCCCGGCGCTCGGGGATGTGAACACTGAAGCTTTCTTT.

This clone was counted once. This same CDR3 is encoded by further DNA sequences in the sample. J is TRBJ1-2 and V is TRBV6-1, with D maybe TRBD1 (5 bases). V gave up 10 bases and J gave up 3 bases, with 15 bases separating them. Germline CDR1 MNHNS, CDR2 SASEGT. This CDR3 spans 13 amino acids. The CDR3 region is CATRTGVDYGYTF. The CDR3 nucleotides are TGTGCCACCAGGACGGGGGTAGACTATGGCTACACCTTC.

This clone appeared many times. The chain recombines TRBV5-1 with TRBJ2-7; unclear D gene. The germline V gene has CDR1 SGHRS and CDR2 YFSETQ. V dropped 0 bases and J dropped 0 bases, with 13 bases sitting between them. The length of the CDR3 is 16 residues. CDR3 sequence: CASSLDGQVLSYEQYF. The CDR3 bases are TGCGCCAGCAGCTTGGATGGGCAAGTCCTCTCCTACGAGCAGTACTTC.

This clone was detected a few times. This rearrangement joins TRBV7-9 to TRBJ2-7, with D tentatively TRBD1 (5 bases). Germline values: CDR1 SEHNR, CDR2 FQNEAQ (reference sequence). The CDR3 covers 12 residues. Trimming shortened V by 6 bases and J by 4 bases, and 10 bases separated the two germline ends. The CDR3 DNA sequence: TGTGCCAGCAGTTCGACAGTTTACGAGCAGTACTTC. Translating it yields CASSSTVYEQYF. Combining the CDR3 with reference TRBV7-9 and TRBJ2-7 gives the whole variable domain DTGVSQNPRHKITKRGQNVTFRCDPISEHNRLYWYRQTLGQGPEFLTYFQNEAQLEKSRLLSDRFSAERPKGSFSTLEIQRTEQGDSAMYLCASSSTVYEQYFGPGTRLTVT.

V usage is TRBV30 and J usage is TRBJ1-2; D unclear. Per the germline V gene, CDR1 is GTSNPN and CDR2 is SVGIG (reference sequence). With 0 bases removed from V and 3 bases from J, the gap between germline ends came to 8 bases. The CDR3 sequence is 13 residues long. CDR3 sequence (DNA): TGTGCCTGGAGTGTATCAGATGACTATGGCTACACCTTC. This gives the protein CAWSVSDDYGYTF.

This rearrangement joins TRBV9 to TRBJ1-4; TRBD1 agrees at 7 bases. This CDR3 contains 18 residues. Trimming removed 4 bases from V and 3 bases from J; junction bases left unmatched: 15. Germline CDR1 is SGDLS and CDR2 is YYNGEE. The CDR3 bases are TGTGCCAGCAGCCCACGGGACAGTCGTAGTTCGCCTAATGAAAAACTGTTTTTT. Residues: CASSPRDSRSSPNEKLFF.

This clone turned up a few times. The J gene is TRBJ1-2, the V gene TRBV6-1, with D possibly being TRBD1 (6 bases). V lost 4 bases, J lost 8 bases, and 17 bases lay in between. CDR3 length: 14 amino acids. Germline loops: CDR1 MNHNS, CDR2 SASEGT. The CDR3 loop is CASSASRGGSGYTF. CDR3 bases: TGTGCCAGCAGTGCTTCTAGGGGGGGCAGCGGCTACACCTTC.

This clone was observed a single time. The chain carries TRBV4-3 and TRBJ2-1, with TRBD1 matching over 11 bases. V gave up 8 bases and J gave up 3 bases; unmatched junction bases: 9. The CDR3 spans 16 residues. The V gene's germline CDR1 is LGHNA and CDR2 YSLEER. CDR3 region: CASSPGDRGIYNEQFF. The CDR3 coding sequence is TGCGCCAGCTCACCGGGGGACAGGGGGATCTACAATGAGCAGTTCTTC.

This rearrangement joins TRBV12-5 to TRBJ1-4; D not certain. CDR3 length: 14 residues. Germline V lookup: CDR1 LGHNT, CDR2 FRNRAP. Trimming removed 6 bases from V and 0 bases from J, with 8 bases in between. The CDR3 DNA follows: TGTGCTAGTGGGGCGGCAGCAACTAATGAAAAACTGTTTTTT. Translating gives CASGAAATNEKLFF.

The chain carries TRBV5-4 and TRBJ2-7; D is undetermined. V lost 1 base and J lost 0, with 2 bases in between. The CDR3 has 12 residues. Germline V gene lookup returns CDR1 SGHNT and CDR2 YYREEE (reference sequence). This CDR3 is CASSLSSYEQYF. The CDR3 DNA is TGTGCCAGCAGCTTGTCCTCCTACGAGCAGTACTTC.

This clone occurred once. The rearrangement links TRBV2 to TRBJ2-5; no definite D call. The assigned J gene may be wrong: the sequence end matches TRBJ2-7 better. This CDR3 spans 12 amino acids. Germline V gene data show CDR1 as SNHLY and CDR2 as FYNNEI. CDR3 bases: TGTGCCATTCTAGGAAATTCCTACGAGCAGTACTTC. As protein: CAILGNSYEQYF.

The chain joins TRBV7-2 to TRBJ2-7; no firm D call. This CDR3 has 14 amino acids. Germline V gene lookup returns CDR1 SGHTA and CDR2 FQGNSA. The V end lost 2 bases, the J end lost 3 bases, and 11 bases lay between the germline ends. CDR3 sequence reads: CASSLSARGYEQYF. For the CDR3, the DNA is TGTGCCAGCAGCTTATCGGCCCGCGGCTACGAGCAGTACTTC.

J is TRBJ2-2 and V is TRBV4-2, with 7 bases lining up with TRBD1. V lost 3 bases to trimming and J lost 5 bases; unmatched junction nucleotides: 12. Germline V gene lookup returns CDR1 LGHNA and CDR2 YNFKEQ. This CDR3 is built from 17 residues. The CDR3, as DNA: TGTGCCAGCAGCCACCCCAAACCCACAGGGGTGACCGGGGAGCTGTTTTTT. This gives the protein CASSHPKPTGVTGELFF.

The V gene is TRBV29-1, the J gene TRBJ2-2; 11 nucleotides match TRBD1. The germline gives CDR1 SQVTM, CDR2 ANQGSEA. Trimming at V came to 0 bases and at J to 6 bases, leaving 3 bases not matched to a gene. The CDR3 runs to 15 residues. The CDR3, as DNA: TGCAGCGTTGAAGATATGGGACAGGGGGCCGGGGAGCTGTTTTTT. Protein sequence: CSVEDMGQGAGELFF.

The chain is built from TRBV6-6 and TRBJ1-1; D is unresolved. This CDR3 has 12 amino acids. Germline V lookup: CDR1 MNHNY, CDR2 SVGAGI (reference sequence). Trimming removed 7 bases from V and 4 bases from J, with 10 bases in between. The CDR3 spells CASISVSTEAFF. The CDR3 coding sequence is TGTGCCAGCATTTCCGTCTCCACTGAAGCTTTCTTT.

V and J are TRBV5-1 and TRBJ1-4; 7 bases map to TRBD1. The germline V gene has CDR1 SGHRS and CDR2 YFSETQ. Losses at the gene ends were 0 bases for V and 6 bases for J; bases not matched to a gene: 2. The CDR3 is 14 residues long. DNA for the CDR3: TGCGCCAGCAGCTTGGAGGGGGCAGATGAAAAACTGTTTTTT. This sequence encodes CASSLEGADEKLFF.

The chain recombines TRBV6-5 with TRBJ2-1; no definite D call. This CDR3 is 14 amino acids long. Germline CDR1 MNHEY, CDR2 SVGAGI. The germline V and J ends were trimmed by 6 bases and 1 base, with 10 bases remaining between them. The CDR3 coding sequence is TGTGCCAGCAGGTTCTTCACGTCCTACAATGAGCAGTTCTTC. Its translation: CASRFFTSYNEQFF.